The clone carrying this TCR beta chain has a single count. Random hexamers were used to reverse transcribe an amount of roughly 0.45 to 1 ug RNA. The amplification used immunoSEQ multiplex PCR on TCR beta CDR3; it spanned 54 Vbeta and 13 Jbeta. TCRdb redid the calling of the immunoSEQ multiplex PCR reads with MiXCR, one entry per CDR3 protein. The sample has about 120,000 distinct CDR3 sequences; 94% are singletons. Sequencing of TCR beta was performed on blood CD8+ and CD4+ T cells. This specimen belongs to a study of CD8 T cells in Susac syndrome. Sequences were obtained from CD4+ T cells from PBMCs. This TCR came from a human donor in good health.

CDR3 region: CASSPPGAGANEQYF. Written as DNA, the CDR3 is TGTGCCAGCAGCCCCCCTGGAGCGGGAGCCAACGAGCAGTACTTC. The chain employs TRBV28 and TRBJ2-7, with 8 nucleotides matching TRBD2. CDR3 length: 15 residues. Per germline, CDR1 MDHEN and CDR2 SYDVKM. V lost 6 bases and J lost 5; bases outside the gene matches: 12. Combining the CDR3 with reference TRBV28 and TRBJ2-7 gives the whole variable domain DVKVTQSSRYLVKRTGEKVFLECVQDMDHENMFWYRQDPGLGLRLIYFSYDVKMKEKGDIPEGYSVSREKKERFSLILESASTNQTSMYLCASSPPGAGANEQYFGPGTRLTVT.